Shown below are 8 T cell receptor beta chains from a single sample sequenced in a study of sequential checkpoint blockade in melanoma. Method: immunoSEQ multiplex PCR; TCRdb's copy keeps in-frame clones and lacks some. The sample shows 20,000 to 25,000 clones, roughly four fifths of them seen only once. This sample's treatment: randomized to nivolumab then ipilimumab (arm A) or the reverse (arm B). Sample: CD8+ T cells sorted from blood (inferred from file names), taken from a patient given nivolumab and ipilimumab in sequence. The source is a human donor with melanoma.

This clone was detected only once. The chain joins TRBV29-1 to TRBJ1-2, with D hard to call. Germline V CDR1 and CDR2: SQVTM, ANQGSEA. Deletions cut 6 bases from V and 3 bases from J, with 11 bases between. This CDR3 comprises 12 residues. CDR3 loop: CSVVEADYGYTF. DNA for the CDR3: TGCAGCGTCGTTGAGGCTGACTATGGCTACACCTTC.

The CDR3 region is CARSLSGRDSNQPQHF. The CDR3 DNA sequence: TGTGCCAGGAGCCTATCCGGGAGGGATAGCAATCAGCCCCAGCATTTT. V and J are TRBV7-9 and TRBJ1-5; D unclear. This CDR3 is built from 16 residues. V dropped 9 bases and J dropped 0 bases, with 18 bases sitting between them. Germline CDR1 is SEHNR and CDR2 is FQNEAQ (reference sequence).

This chain connects TRBV19 to TRBJ2-7; possible D gene TRBD2, 5 bases. The CDR3 covers 15 residues. Germline V gene lookup returns CDR1 LNHDA and CDR2 SQIVND (reference sequence). Trimming shortened V by 4 bases and J by 2 bases, and 15 bases separated the two germline ends. The CDR3 is CASSNSGGGTYEQYF. Here the CDR3 DNA reads TGTGCCAGTAGTAACTCAGGAGGTGGGACCTACGAGCAGTACTTC.

V and J are TRBV7-2 and TRBJ1-5; 9 bases are a match to TRBD1. Germline CDR1 reads SGHTA; CDR2 reads FQGNSA. This CDR3 comprises 17 residues. With V trimmed by 3 bases and J by 0 bases, 6 bases remained unmatched. CDR3 sequence reads: CASSFTGGGDSNQPQHF. The CDR3 bases are TGTGCCAGCAGCTTTACAGGGGGCGGGGATAGCAATCAGCCCCAGCATTTT.

This chain links TRBV30 with TRBJ2-1, with 8 bases aligning to TRBD2. This CDR3 is built from 14 residues. J lost 9 bases, V lost 4 bases, and 11 bases had no gene match. Germline V gene sequence: CDR1 GTSNPN, CDR2 SVGIG (reference sequence). This CDR3 reads CAWNRGLAAGEQFF. CDR3 nucleotide sequence: TGTGCCTGGAACCGTGGACTAGCTGCGGGTGAGCAGTTCTTC.

The chain uses TRBV6-5 and TRBJ1-1; D is perhaps TRBD1 (6 bases). This CDR3 has 13 amino acids. Trimming pared 4 bases from V and 7 bases from J, leaving 13 bases between. Per the germline V gene, CDR1 is MNHEY and CDR2 is SVGAGI. As DNA, the CDR3 is TGTGCCAGCAGTTGCAGAGAGGACAGTGAAGCTTTCTTT. Amino acid sequence: CASSCREDSEAFF.

This clone was detected a few times. The chain joins TRBV28 to TRBJ1-5; possibly TRBD1 for D (6 bases). Germline V gene lookup returns CDR1 MDHEN and CDR2 SYDVKM. V was shortened by 2 bases and J by 6 bases, with 17 bases between the two germline ends. The CDR3 totals 16 residues. CDR3 in amino acids: CASSLRTADLGQPQHF. The CDR3 bases are TGTGCCAGCAGTTTAAGGACAGCCGACTTAGGTCAGCCCCAGCATTTT.

This clone was observed once. The chain recombines TRBV6-5 with TRBJ2-2; 7 bases map to TRBD2. CDR1 and CDR2 (germline): MNHEY, SVGAGI. V trimming: 4 bases; J trimming: 2 bases; junction bases outside the gene matches: 4. The length of the CDR3 is 15 residues. The CDR3 protein is CASSSSGPNTGELFF. CDR3 nucleotides: TGTGCCAGCAGTTCTAGCGGTCCTAACACCGGGGAGCTGTTTTTT.